Listed below are T cell receptor beta chains from one sample, sequenced in a study of blood T cell repertoires in COVID-19. Libraries were prepared by immunoSEQ multiplex PCR; TCRdb keeps only in-frame clonotypes and omits some of them. The sample holds over 150,000 clones, roughly 87% seen once. The sequencing input was peripheral blood. The origin of the receptors is a woman aged 60-75 years who had recovered from COVID-19. The CDR3 runs from the conserved cysteine through the conserved F or W. D genes are given only for firm matches. Part of the rows lack a size; the others show once, few, many or a class for expanded clones.

CASSQVVREQYF TGTGCCAGCAGCCAAGTCGTGAGGGAGCAGTACTTC TRBJ2-7 . . TRBV3-1/TRBV3-2 12
CASSLEGSPDTQYF TGCGCCAGCAGCTTGGAGGGGTCGCCAGATACGCAGTATTTT TRBJ2-3 . . TRBV5-1 14
CASSLPFQFNSPLHF TGTGCCAGCAGCTTGCCTTTCCAGTTTAATTCACCCCTCCACTTT TRBJ1-6 . . TRBV5-4 15
CASTAGPNTGELFF TGTGCCAGTACGGCAGGGCCGAACACCGGGGAGCTGTTTTTT TRBJ2-2 . . TRBV19 14
CASTDRVNSPLHF TGTGCCAGCACGGACAGGGTAAATTCACCCCTCCACTTT TRBJ1-6 TRBD1 . TRBV6-5 13
CASSQDRVGAPTQPQHF TGCGCCAGCAGCCAAGATCGGGTAGGGGCTCCAACACAGCCCCAGCATTTT TRBJ1-5 . . TRBV4-1 17
CASSQEGMGTEAFF TGTGCCAGCAGCCAGGAGGGAATGGGCACTGAAGCTTTCTTT TRBJ1-1 . . TRBV11-2 14
CASSYQGRGSNTEAFF TGTGCCAGTAGTTATCAAGGCAGGGGGTCGAACACTGAAGCTTTCTTT TRBJ1-1 TRBD1 few TRBV19 16
CASSSQGTGTHNEQFF TGTGCCAGCAGCTCTCAGGGGACGGGTACACACAATGAGCAGTTCTTC TRBJ2-1 . . TRBV7-3 16
CASSPRGQSSYNEQFF TGTGCCAGCAGCCCAAGAGGACAGAGCTCCTACAATGAGCAGTTCTTC TRBJ2-1 . . TRBV7-6 16
CASSLFGTGRNEQYF TGTGCCAGCAGCTTATTCGGGACAGGGCGGAACGAGCAGTACTTC TRBJ2-7 TRBD1 . TRBV5-6 15
CASSSLQYNEQFF TGTGCCAGCAGTTCTCTCCAGTACAATGAGCAGTTCTTC TRBJ2-1 . . TRBV28 13
CASSGAGGSVYNSPLHF TGTGCCAGCAGCGGGGCCGGGGGGAGCGTCTATAATTCACCCCTCCACTTT TRBJ1-6 . . TRBV9 17
CASSWIGGANEKLFF TGTGCCAGCAGCTGGATTGGGGGGGCAAATGAAAAACTGTTTTTT TRBJ1-4 . . TRBV27 15
CASSAAGSPGYTF TGTGCCAGCAGCGCCGCGGGATCGCCTGGCTACACCTTC TRBJ1-2 . . TRBV9 13
CATSGSQAPGELFF TGTGCCACCAGTGGGAGCCAAGCCCCTGGGGAGCTGTTTTTT TRBJ2-2 . . TRBV24-1 14
CASSTGTGVDEQYF TGCGCCAGCAGCACCGGGACAGGGGTCGACGAGCAGTACTTC TRBJ2-7 TRBD1 once TRBV5-1 14
CASSLGGRGPRGADTQYF TGCGCCAGCAGCCTCGGAGGCAGAGGACCTCGCGGGGCAGATACGCAGTATTTT TRBJ2-3 . . TRBV4-1 18
CASSYNRDSGYTF TGTGCCAGTAGTTACAACCGGGACAGTGGCTACACCTTC TRBJ1-2 TRBD1 . TRBV19 13
CASSPGTALSGNTIYF TGTGCCAGCAGCCCGGGGACAGCCCTCTCTGGAAACACCATATATTTT TRBJ1-3 TRBD1 . TRBV5-8 16
CASKETGVQLAFF TGCGCCAGCAAAGAGACAGGCGTACAACTAGCTTTCTTT TRBJ1-1 . . TRBV5-1 13
CASSSQTNPRPYEQYF TGTGCCAGCAGTTCCCAGACTAACCCTAGACCCTACGAGCAGTACTTC TRBJ2-7 . . TRBV6-2/TRBV6-3 16
CASSPSNYGYTF TGTGCCAGCAGCCCCTCTAACTATGGCTACACCTTC TRBJ1-2 . . TRBV9 12
CASLLSGGHNSPLHF TGTGCCAGCCTGCTTTCTGGAGGGCATAATTCACCCCTCCACTTT TRBJ1-6 . . TRBV7-9 15
CASSQRGGNEQFF TGTGCCAGCAGCCAACGGGGGGGGAATGAGCAGTTCTTC TRBJ2-1 TRBD2 . TRBV3-1/TRBV3-2 13
CASSEVRDSSYEQYF TGTGCCAGCAGCGAAGTAAGGGACAGCTCCTACGAGCAGTACTTC TRBJ2-7 . . TRBV21-1 15
CASSIDRDSYNEQFF TGTGCCAGTAGTATAGACCGGGATTCCTACAATGAGCAGTTCTTC TRBJ2-1 . . TRBV19 15
CASSRRLAPYEQYF TGTGCCAGCTCTCGGAGGCTAGCACCCTACGAGCAGTACTTC TRBJ2-7 . . TRBV27 14
CSALPGLSTDTQYF TGCAGCGCTTTACCGGGACTAAGCACAGATACGCAGTATTTT TRBJ2-3 TRBD2 . TRBV29-1 14
CASSGTGIRGTQYF TGTGCCAGCTCCGGGACAGGGATTAGAGGGACCCAGTACTTC TRBJ2-5 TRBD1 . TRBV2 14
CASLPGQGAFTEAFF TGCGCCAGCTTACCGGGACAGGGGGCGTTCACTGAAGCTTTCTTT TRBJ1-1 TRBD1 . TRBV5-1 15
CASDNRGDYGYTF TGTGCCAGCGATAACAGGGGGGACTATGGCTACACCTTC TRBJ1-2 TRBD1 . TRBV2 13
CASTFSAGELFF TGTGCCAGCACCTTTTCGGCCGGGGAGCTGTTTTTT TRBJ2-2 . once TRBV11-2 12
CASSASGAGANVLTF TGTGCCAGCAGCGCGTCAGGGGCTGGGGCCAACGTCCTGACTTTC TRBJ2-6 . . TRBV9 15
CASSQGIRGGPSKETQYF TGTGCCAGCAGCCAAGGGATACGGGGGGGCCCCTCAAAAGAGACCCAGTACTTC TRBJ2-5 TRBD2 . TRBV3-1/TRBV3-2 18
CASSFPCNRGNGLIQYF TGTGCCAGCAGCTTCCCCTGCAACAGGGGAAATGGGCTTATTCAGTACTTC TRBJ2-7 TRBD1 once TRBV11-3 17
CATSDFGLQETQYF TGTGCCACCAGTGATTTTGGGCTGCAAGAGACCCAGTACTTC TRBJ2-5 . . TRBV24-1 14
CASTRDRGYYGYTF TGTGCCAGCACTCGGGACAGGGGGTACTATGGCTACACCTTC TRBJ1-2 TRBD1 . TRBV6-5 14
CASSLDTTGYEQYF TGTGCCAGCAGCTTAGATACCACAGGGTACGAGCAGTACTTC TRBJ2-7 . once TRBV11-2 14
CSVSQGSSYNEQFF TGCAGCGTGTCCCAGGGGAGCTCCTACAATGAGCAGTTCTTC TRBJ2-1 . . TRBV29-1 14
CASSPGAGVDTQYF TGTGCCAGCTCACCTGGGGCAGGGGTAGATACGCAGTATTTT TRBJ2-3 . . TRBV18 14
CASSLGDSNNQPQHF TGCGCCAGCAGCTTGGGGGACAGCAACAATCAGCCCCAGCATTTT TRBJ1-5 TRBD1 . TRBV5-1 15
CASSVGRGAYNEQFF TGTGCCAGCAGCGTAGGGCGGGGGGCTTACAATGAGCAGTTCTTC TRBJ2-1 TRBD2 . TRBV9 15
CASSAPGQGIGGYTF TGTGCCAGCAGCGCGCCGGGACAGGGGATCGGTGGCTACACCTTC TRBJ1-2 TRBD1 few TRBV7-2 15
CASSPKGTGGPNNYGYTF TGTGCCAGCTCACCAAAGGGGACAGGGGGACCCAATAACTATGGCTACACCTTC TRBJ1-2 TRBD1 . TRBV18 18
CASSEPGQGREQYF TGTGCCAGCAGCGAACCGGGACAGGGTCGCGAGCAGTACTTC TRBJ2-7 TRBD1 . TRBV7-6 14
CASSLTGVQETQYF TGTGCCAGCTCACTAACAGGGGTGCAAGAGACCCAGTACTTC TRBJ2-5 TRBD1 . TRBV18 14
CASSQGYRNTQYF TGCGCCAGCAGCCAAGGGTACCGAAATACTCAGTACTTC TRBJ2-5 . . TRBV4-1 13
CASNQGGPQETQYF TGCGCCAGCAATCAGGGCGGACCACAAGAGACCCAGTACTTC TRBJ2-5 . . TRBV5-1 14
CASSLDRGYEKLFF TGCGCCAGCAGCCTCGACAGGGGGTACGAAAAACTGTTTTTT TRBJ1-4 TRBD1 . TRBV4-3 14
CASSFVNRDYEQYF TGTGCCAGCAGTTTCGTGAACCGGGATTACGAGCAGTACTTC TRBJ2-7 . few TRBV2 14
CASSTGDRLNQPQHF TGTGCCAGCAGTACGGGGGACAGGCTAAATCAGCCCCAGCATTTT TRBJ1-5 TRBD1 . TRBV28 15
CASSTGITGFRNEKLFF TGTGCCAGCAGCACGGGGATTACAGGGTTCCGTAATGAAAAACTGTTTTTT TRBJ1-4 . . TRBV28 17
CASSVGLPYEQYF TGCGCCAGCAGCGTGGGACTTCCCTACGAGCAGTACTTC TRBJ2-7 . . TRBV5-1 13